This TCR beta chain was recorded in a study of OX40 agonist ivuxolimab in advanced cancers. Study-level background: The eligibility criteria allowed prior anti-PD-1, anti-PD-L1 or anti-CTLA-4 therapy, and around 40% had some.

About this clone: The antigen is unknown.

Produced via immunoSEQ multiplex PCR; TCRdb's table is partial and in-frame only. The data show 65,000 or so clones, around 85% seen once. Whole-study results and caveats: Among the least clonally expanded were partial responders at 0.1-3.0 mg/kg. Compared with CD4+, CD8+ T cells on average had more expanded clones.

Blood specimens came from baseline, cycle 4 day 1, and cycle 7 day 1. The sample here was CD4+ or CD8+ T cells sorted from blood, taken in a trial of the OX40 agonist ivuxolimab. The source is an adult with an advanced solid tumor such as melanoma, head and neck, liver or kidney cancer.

The CDR3 reads CSVAPWGRGRGGEQYF. CDR3 nucleotides: TGCAGCGTTGCCCCTTGGGGGAGGGGGCGCGGGGGCGAGCAGTACTTC. The chain is built from TRBV29-1 and TRBJ2-7; D tentatively reads TRBD1 or TRBD2 (7 bases each). V lost 4 bases, J lost 6 bases, and 25 bases lay in between. CDR3 size: 16 residues. CDR1 is SQVTM and CDR2 is ANQGSEA in the germline V gene.